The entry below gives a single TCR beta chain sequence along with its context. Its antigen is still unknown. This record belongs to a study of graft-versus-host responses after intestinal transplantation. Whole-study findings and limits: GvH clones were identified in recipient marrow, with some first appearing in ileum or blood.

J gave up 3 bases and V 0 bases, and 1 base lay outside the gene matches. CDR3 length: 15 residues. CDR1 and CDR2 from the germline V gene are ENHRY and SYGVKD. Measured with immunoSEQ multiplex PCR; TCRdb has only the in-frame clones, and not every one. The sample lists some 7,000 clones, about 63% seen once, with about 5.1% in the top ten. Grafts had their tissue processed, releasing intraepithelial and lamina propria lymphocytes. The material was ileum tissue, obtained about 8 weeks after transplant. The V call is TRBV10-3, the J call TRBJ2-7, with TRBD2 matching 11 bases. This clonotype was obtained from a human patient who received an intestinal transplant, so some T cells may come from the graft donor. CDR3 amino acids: CAISESLAGGYEQYV. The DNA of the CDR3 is TGTGCCATCAGTGAGTCCCTAGCGGGGGGCTACGAGCAGTACGTC.